This section outlines one T cell receptor (beta chain) sequence together with its context. The germline gives CDR1 LGHNT, CDR2 FRNRAP. Between the trimmed V and J ends, which lost 5 bases and 2 bases, there was a span of 6 bases. This CDR3 region has 13 residues. Method: immunoSEQ multiplex PCR; TCRdb's copy keeps in-frame clones and lacks some. Seen here are over 400,000 clones, 88% observed once, and the top ten hold under 9.5%. The sample belongs to a study of blood T cell repertoires in COVID-19. At the level of the study: The origin of the acute and convalescent COVID-19 samples was the United States, Italy and Spain. T cells, B-cell-depleted T cells, or PBMCs supplied cDNA or gDNA.

Participant reports of clinical history set cohort assignment. Resolution of symptoms, clearance, or two negative PCRs was present in recovered Cohort 3 donors. The genes are TRBV12-5 and TRBJ2-2; D gene unclear. This clonotype originated in an older woman who had recovered from COVID-19. Sequenced: PBMCs or T cells enriched from blood (not recorded which). The CDR3, as DNA: TGTGCTAGTGGTGTTAGAAACACCGGGGAGCTGTTTTTT. Translating gives CASGVRNTGELFF. The variable domain in full, completed from reference TRBV12-5 and TRBJ2-2, reads DARVTQTPRHKVTEMGQEVTMRCQPILGHNTVFWYRQTMMQGLELLAYFRNRAPLDDSGMPKDRFSAEMPDATLATLKIQPSEPRDSAVYFCASGVRNTGELFFGEGSRLTVL.